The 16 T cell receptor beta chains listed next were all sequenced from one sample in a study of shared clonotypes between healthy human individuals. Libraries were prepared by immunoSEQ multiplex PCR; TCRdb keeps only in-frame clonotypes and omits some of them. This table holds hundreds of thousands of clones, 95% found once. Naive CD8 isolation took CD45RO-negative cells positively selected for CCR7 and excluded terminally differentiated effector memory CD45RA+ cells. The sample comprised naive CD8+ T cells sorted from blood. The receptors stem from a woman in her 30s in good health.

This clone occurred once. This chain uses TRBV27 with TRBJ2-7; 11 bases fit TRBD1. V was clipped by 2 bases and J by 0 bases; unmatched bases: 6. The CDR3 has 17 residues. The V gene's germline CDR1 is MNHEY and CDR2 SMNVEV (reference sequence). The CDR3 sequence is CASSLTGQGVSSYEQYF. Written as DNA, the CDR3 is TGTGCCAGCAGTTTAACGGGACAGGGGGTATCCTCCTACGAGCAGTACTTC.

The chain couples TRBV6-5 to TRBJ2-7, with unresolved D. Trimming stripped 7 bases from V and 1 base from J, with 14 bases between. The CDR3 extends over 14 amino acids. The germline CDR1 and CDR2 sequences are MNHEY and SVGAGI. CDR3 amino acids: CASKTLGSSYEQYF. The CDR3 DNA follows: TGTGCCAGCAAGACGTTGGGCTCTTCCTACGAGCAGTACTTC.

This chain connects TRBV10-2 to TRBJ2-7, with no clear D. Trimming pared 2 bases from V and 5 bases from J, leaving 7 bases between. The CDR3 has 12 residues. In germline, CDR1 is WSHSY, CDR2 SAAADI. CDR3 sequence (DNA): TGCGCCAGCAGTGAGGATGACCACGAGCAGTACTTC. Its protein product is CASSEDDHEQYF.

As DNA, the CDR3 is TGTGCCAGCAGTTTATCCAGGGGGCGCTTTTCCTACGAGCAGTACTTC. Its translation: CASSLSRGRFSYEQYF. The chain carries TRBV27 and TRBJ2-7; 8 nucleotides align to TRBD1. The CDR3 loop spans 16 amino acids. Germline lookup yields CDR1 MNHEY and CDR2 SMNVEV (reference sequence). Unmatched junction bases numbered 5, after V lost 0 bases and J lost 1 base.

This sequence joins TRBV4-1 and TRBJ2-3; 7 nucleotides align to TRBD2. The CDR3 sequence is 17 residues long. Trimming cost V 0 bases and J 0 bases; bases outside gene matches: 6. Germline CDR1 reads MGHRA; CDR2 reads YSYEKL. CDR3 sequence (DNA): TGCGCCAGCAGCCAAGAACTTGGAGCGGGAAGCACAGATACGCAGTATTTT. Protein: CASSQELGAGSTDTQYF.

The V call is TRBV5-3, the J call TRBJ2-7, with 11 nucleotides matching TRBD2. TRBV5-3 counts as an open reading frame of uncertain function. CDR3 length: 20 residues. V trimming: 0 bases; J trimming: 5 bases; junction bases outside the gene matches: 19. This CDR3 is CARSLVSIGRTSGSSNEQYF. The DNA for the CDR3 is TGTGCCAGAAGCTTGGTTAGTATTGGTCGTACTAGCGGGAGTTCGAACGAGCAGTACTTC.

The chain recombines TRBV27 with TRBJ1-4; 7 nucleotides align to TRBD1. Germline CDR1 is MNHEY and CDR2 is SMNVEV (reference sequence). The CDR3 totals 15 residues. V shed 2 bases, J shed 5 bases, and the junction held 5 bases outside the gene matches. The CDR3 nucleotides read TGTGCCAGCAGTTTAGGGGGACAGTTGAATGAAAAACTGTTTTTT. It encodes CASSLGGQLNEKLFF.

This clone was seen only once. CDR3 loop: CASSAPPGSQYF. CDR3 sequence (DNA): TGTGCCAGCAGCGCCCCGCCGGGATCGCAGTATTTT. This sequence joins TRBV7-8 and TRBJ2-3, with D possibly TRBD2 on 5 matching bases. The CDR3 sequence is 12 residues long. V was shortened by 5 bases and J by 10 bases, with 13 bases between the two germline ends. In germline, CDR1 is SGHVS, CDR2 FQNEAQ.

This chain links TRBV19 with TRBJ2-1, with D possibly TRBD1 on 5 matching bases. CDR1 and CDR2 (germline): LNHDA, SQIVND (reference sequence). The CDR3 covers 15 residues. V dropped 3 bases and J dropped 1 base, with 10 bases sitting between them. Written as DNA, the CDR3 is TGTGCCAGTAGTATTTCCAGGGTATCCTACAATGAGCAGTTCTTC. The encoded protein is CASSISRVSYNEQFF.

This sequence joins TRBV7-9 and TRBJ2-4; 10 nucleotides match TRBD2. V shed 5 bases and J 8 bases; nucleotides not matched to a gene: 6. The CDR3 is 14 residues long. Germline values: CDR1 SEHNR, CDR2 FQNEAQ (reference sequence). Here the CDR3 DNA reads TGTGCCAGCAGCCAGGGACTAGCGTATGACATTCAGTACTTC. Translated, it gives CASSQGLAYDIQYF.

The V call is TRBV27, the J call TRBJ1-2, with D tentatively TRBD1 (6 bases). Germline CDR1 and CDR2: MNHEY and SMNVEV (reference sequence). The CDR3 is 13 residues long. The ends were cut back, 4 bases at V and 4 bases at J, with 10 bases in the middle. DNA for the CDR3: TGTGCCAGCAGTTGGGGGGCTTCCTATGGCTACACCTTC. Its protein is CASSWGASYGYTF.

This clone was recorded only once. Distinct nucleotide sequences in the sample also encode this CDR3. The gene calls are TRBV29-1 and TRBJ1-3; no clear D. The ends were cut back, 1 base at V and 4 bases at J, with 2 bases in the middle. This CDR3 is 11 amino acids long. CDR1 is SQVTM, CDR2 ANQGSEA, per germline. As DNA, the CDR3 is TGCAGCGTTGAAGGCGGAAACACCATATATTTT. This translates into CSVEGGNTIYF.

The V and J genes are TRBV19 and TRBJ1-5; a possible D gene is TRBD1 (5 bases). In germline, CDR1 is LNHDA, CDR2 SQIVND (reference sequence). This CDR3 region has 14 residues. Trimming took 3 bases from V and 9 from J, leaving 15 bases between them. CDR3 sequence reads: CASSIRDGVSPQHF. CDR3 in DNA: TGTGCCAGTAGTATTAGGGACGGCGTTTCGCCCCAGCATTTT.

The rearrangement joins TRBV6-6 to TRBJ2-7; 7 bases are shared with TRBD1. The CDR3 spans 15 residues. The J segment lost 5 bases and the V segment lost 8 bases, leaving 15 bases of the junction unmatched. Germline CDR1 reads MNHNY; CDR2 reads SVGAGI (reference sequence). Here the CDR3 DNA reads TGTGCCAGCGGGGCCGGGAACAGGGGATCTCACGAGCAGTACTTC. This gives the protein CASGAGNRGSHEQYF.

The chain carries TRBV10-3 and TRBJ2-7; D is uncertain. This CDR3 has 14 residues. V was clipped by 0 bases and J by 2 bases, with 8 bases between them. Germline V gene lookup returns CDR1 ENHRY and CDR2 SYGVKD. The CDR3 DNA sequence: TGTGCCATCAGTGAGTCGGGAAATCCCTACGAGCAGTACTTC. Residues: CAISESGNPYEQYF.

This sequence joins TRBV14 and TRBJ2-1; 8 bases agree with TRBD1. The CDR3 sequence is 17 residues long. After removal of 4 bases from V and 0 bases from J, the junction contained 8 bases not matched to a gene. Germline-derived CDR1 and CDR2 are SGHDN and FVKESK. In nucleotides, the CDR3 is TGTGCCAGCAGCCGGGACGGACAGGGAAGCTCCTACAATGAGCAGTTCTTC. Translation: CASSRDGQGSSYNEQFF.